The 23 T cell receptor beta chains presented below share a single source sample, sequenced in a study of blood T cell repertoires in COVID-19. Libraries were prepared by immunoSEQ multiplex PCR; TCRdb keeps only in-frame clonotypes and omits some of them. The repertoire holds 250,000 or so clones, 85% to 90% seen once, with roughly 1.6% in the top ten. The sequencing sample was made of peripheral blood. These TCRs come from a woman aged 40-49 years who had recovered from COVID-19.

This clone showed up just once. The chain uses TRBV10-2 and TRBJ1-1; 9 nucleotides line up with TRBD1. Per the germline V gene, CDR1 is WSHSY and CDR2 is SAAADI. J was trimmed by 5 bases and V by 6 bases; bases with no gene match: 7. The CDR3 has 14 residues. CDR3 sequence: CASSPGQGLTEAFF. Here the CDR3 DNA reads TGCGCCAGCAGCCCGGGACAGGGTTTAACTGAAGCTTTCTTT.

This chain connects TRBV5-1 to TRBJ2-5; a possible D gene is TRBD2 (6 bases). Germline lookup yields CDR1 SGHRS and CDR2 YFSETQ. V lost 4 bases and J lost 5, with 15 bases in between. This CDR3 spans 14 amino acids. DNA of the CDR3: TGCGCCAGCAGCCGTAGCGGAAAACTGGAGACCCAGTACTTC. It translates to CASSRSGKLETQYF.

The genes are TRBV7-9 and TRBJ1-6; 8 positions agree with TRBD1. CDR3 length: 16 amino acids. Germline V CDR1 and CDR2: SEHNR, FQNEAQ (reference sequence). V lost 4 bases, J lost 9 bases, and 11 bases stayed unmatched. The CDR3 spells CASSSPTGARGSPLHF. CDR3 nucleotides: TGTGCCAGCAGCTCACCGACAGGGGCCAGGGGTTCACCCCTCCACTTT.

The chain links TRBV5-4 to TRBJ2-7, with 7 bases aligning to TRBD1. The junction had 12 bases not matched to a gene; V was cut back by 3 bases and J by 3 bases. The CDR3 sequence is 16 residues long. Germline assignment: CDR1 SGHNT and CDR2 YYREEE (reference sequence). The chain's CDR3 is CASSSPANTGVYEQYF. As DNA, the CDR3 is TGTGCCAGCAGCTCCCCGGCCAACACAGGGGTCTACGAGCAGTACTTC.

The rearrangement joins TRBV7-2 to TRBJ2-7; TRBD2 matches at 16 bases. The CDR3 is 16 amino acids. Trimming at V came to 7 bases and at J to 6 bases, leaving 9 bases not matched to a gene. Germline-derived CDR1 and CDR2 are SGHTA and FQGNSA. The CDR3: CASTPGTSGGGLEQYF. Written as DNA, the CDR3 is TGTGCCAGCACCCCTGGGACTAGCGGGGGGGGGCTCGAGCAGTACTTC.

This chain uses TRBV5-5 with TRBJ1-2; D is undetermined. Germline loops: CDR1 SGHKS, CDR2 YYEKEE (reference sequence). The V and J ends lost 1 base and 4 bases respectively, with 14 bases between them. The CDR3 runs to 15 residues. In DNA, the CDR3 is TGTGCCAGCAGCTTGTCATTTCGGGGAAGCTATGGCTACACCTTC. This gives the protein CASSLSFRGSYGYTF.

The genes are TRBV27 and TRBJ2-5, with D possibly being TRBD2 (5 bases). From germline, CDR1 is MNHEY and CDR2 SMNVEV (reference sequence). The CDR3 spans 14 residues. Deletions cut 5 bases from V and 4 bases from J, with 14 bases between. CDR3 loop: CASSAFSRGETQYF. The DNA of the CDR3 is TGTGCCAGCAGTGCCTTCAGTCGGGGAGAGACCCAGTACTTC.

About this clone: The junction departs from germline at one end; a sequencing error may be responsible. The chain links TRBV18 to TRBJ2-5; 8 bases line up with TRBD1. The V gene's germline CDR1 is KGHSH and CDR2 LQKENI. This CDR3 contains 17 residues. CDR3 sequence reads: CASSPRRSAGGEETQYF. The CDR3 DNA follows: TGTGCCAGCTCCCCACGCCGGTCCGCAGGGGGCGAGGAGACCCAGTACTTC.

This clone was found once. CDR3: CASSQGTSLGGEQYF. For the CDR3, the DNA is TGTGCCAGCAGCCAAGGAACTAGTCTGGGGGGTGAGCAGTACTTC. V is TRBV3-1 (or the pseudogene TRBV3-2) and J is TRBJ2-7, with a possible D match to TRBD2 (6 bases). V was clipped by 1 base and J by 7 bases, with 17 bases between them. Germline V gene lookup returns CDR1 LGHDT and CDR2 YNNKEL (reference sequence). The CDR3 extends over 15 amino acids.

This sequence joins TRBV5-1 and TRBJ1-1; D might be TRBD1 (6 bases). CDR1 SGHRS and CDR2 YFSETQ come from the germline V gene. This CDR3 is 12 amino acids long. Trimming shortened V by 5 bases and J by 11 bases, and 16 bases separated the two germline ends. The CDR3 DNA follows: TGCGCCAGCAGAGAACAGGGTTATTTGGCTTTCTTT. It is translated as CASREQGYLAFF.

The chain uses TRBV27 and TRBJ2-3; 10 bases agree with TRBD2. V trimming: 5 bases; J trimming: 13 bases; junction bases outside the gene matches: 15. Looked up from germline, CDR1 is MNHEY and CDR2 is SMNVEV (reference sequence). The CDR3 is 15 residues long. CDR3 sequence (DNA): TGTGCCAGCAGTCGGTGGACTAGCGGAGGCCGGGTGGAGTATTTT. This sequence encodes CASSRWTSGGRVEYF.

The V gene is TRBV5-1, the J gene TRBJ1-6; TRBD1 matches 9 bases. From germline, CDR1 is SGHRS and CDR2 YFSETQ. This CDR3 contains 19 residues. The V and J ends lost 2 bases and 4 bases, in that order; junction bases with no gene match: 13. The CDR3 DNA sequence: TGCGCCAGCAGCTTTATAGTAACAGGGGGCAGGTCATATAATTCACCCCTCCACTTT. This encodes CASSFIVTGGRSYNSPLHF.

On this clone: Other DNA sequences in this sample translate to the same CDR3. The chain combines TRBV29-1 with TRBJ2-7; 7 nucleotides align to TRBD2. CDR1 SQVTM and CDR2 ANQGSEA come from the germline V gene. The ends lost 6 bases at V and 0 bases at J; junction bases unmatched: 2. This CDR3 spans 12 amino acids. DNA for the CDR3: TGCAGCGTGGGGAGGGGCTCCTACGAGCAGTACTTC. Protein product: CSVGRGSYEQYF.

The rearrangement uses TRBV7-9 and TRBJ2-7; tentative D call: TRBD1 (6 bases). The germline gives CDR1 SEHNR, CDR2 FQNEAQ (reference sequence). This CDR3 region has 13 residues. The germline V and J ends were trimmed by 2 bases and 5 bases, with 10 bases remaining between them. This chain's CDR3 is CASSLQGINEQYF. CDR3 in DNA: TGTGCCAGCAGCTTACAGGGGATAAACGAGCAGTACTTC.

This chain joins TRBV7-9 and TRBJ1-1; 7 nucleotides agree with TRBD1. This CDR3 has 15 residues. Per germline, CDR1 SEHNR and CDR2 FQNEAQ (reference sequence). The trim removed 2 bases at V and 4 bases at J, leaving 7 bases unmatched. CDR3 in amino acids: CASSLPTGITTEAFF. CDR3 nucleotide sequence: TGTGCCAGCAGCTTACCGACAGGGATCACCACTGAAGCTTTCTTT. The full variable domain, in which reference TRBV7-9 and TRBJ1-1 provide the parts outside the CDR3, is DTGVSQNPRHKITKRGQNVTFRCDPISEHNRLYWYRQTLGQGPEFLTYFQNEAQLEKSRLLSDRFSAERPKGSFSTLEIQRTEQGDSAMYLCASSLPTGITTEAFFGQGTRLTVV.

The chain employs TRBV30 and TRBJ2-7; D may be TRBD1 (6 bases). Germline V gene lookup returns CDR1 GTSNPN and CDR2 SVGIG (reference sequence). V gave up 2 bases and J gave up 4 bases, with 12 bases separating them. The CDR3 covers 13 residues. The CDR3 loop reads CAWSQGRGYEQYF. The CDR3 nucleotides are TGTGCCTGGAGTCAGGGCAGGGGTTACGAGCAGTACTTC.

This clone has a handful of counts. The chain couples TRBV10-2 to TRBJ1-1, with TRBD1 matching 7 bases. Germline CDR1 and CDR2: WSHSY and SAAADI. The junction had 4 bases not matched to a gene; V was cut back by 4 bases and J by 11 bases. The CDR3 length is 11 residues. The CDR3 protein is CASSGGQRAFF. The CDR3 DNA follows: TGCGCCAGCAGTGGGGGACAGAGGGCTTTCTTT.

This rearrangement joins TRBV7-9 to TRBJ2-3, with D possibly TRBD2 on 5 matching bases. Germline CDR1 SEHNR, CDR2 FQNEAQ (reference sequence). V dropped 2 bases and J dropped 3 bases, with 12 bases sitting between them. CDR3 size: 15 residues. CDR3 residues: CASSLQGLTTDTQYF. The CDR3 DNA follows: TGTGCCAGCAGCTTACAAGGACTGACTACAGATACGCAGTATTTT.

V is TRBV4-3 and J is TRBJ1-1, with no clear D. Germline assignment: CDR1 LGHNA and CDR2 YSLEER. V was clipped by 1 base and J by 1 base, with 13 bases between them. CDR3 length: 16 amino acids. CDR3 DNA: TGCGCCAGCAGCCAAGTACTGTCCAGAGGGAACACTGAAGCTTTCTTT. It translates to CASSQVLSRGNTEAFF.

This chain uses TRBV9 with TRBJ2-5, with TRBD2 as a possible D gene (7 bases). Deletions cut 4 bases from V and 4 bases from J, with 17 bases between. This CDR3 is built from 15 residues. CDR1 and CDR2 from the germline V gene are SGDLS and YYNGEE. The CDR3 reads CASSSLRAGAETQYF. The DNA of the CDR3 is TGTGCCAGCAGCTCCCTAAGGGCGGGGGCAGAGACCCAGTACTTC.

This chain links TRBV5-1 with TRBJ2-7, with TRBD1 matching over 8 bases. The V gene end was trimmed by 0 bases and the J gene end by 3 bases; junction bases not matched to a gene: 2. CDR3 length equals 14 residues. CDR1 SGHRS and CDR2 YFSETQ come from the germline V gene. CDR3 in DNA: TGCGCCAGCAGCTTGGGGACAGGGTACTACGAGCAGTACTTC. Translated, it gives CASSLGTGYYEQYF.

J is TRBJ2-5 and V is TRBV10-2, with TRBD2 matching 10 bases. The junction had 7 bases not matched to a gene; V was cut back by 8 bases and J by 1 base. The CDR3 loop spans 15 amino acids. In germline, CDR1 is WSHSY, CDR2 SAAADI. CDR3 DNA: TGCGCCAGCCCCCTAGCGGGGGACATCCAAGAGACCCAGTACTTC. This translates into CASPLAGDIQETQYF.

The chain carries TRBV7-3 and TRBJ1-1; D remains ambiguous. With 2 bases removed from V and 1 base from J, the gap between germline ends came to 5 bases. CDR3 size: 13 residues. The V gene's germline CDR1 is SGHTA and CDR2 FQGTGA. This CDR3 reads CASSLLGNTEAFF. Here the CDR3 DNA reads TGTGCCAGCAGCTTACTAGGGAACACTGAAGCTTTCTTT.